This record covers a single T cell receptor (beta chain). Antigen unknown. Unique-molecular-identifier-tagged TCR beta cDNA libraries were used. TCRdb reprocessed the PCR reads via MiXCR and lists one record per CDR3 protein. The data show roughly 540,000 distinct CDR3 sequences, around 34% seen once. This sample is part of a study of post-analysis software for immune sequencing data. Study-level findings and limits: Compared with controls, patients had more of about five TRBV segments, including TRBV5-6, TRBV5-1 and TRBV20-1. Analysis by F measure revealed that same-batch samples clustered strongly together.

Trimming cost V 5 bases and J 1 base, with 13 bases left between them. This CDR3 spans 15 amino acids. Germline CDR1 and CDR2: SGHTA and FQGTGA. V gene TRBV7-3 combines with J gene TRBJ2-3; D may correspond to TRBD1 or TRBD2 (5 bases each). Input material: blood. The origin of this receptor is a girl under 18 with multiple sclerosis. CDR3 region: CASSPRDGGTDTQYF. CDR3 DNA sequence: TGTGCCAGCAGCCCCCGGGACGGCGGCACAGATACGCAGTATTTT.